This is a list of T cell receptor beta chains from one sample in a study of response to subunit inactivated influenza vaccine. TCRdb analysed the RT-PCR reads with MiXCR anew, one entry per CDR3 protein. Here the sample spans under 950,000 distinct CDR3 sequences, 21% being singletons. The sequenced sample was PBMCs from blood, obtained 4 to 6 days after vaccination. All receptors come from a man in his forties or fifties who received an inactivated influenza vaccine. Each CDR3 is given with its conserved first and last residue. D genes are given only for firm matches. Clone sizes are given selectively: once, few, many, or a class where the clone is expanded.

DNA: TGTGCCAGCAGTCTGGGGAAGGCGGCTTTCTTT
CDR3: CASSLGKAAFF
D: -
V: TRBV6-2/TRBV6-3
size: -
J: TRBJ1-1

DNA: TGTGCCAGCAGTTTACGGCGCCCCTCTTGGAATGAGCAGTTCTTC
CDR3: CASSLRRPSWNEQFF
D: -
V: TRBV12-3/TRBV12-4
size: few
J: TRBJ2-1

DNA: TGCGCCAGCAGCTTGGCGTTGGGTGGGCCCCAGCATTTT
CDR3: CASSLALGGPQHF
D: -
V: TRBV5-1
size: -
J: TRBJ1-5

DNA: TGCGCCAGCAGCCAAGATATTAAGTCAGATACGCAGTATTTT
CDR3: CASSQDIKSDTQYF
D: -
V: TRBV4-3
size: -
J: TRBJ2-3

DNA: TGCGCCAGCAGCCAATTGGGACGGACGAACACCGGGGAGCTGTTTTTT
CDR3: CASSQLGRTNTGELFF
D: -
V: TRBV5-1
size: -
J: TRBJ2-2

DNA: TGTGCCGTTGGAGAAGATACGCAGTATTTT
CDR3: CAVGEDTQYF
D: -
V: TRBV10-3
size: -
J: TRBJ2-3

DNA: TGTGCCACCAGTAACAGGGACTCCTACGAGCAGTACTTC
CDR3: CATSNRDSYEQYF
D: -
V: TRBV24-1
size: -
J: TRBJ2-7

DNA: TGTGCCAGCAGCTTAGACAGGGCGACAATGAACACTGAAGCTTTCTTT
CDR3: CASSLDRATMNTEAFF
D: -
V: TRBV7-2
size: -
J: TRBJ1-1

DNA: TGCAGTGCTGGGGGTGGGACTAGCGGCTACAATGAGCAGTTCTTC
CDR3: CSAGGGTSGYNEQFF
D: TRBD2
V: TRBV20-1
size: few
J: TRBJ2-1

DNA: TGTGCCACTTCGTTCACGGCGGGAGTCACAGATACGCAGTATTTT
CDR3: CATSFTAGVTDTQYF
D: TRBD2
V: TRBV10-3
size: few
J: TRBJ2-3

DNA: TGTGCCAGCAGCTCATCCACAGCGACACCCTACGAGCAGTACTTC
CDR3: CASSSSTATPYEQYF
D: -
V: TRBV7-8
size: -
J: TRBJ2-7

DNA: TGCAGCGTGAACCCCGGGACTCACTACAATGAGCAGTTCTTC
CDR3: CSVNPGTHYNEQFF
D: -
V: TRBV29-1
size: -
J: TRBJ2-1

DNA: TGTGCCAGCAGTTACTCCCCAGCGGTGGGGTCCTACGAGCAGTACTTC
CDR3: CASSYSPAVGSYEQYF
D: -
V: TRBV6-2/TRBV6-3
size: once
J: TRBJ2-7

DNA: TGTGCCAGCAGACCCTGGGACAGGACGGACACTGAAGCTTTCTTT
CDR3: CASRPWDRTDTEAFF
D: TRBD1
V: TRBV6-1
size: -
J: TRBJ1-1

DNA: TGTGCCAGCAGCCCCCGGGTACGGGAGACCCAGTACTTC
CDR3: CASSPRVRETQYF
D: -
V: TRBV14
size: once
J: TRBJ2-5

DNA: TGTGCCAGCAGCCAAGATCCTCCCACGGTAGATACGCAGTATTTT
CDR3: CASSQDPPTVDTQYF
D: -
V: TRBV4-2
size: -
J: TRBJ2-3

DNA: TGTGCCAGCAGCTTATATTCAGGGGCGCTGTACAATGAGCAGTTCTTC
CDR3: CASSLYSGALYNEQFF
D: -
V: TRBV7-9
size: few
J: TRBJ2-1

DNA: TGCGCCAGCAGCTTGCCCGGACAGCTCTACGAGCAGTACTTC
CDR3: CASSLPGQLYEQYF
D: -
V: TRBV5-1
size: few
J: TRBJ2-7

DNA: TGTGCCAGCAGTCCGTGGCCGGGACAGGGACTAGCGGGAGGGAGGGCCAACGACAATGAGCAGTTCTTC
CDR3: CASSPWPGQGLAGGRANDNEQFF
D: TRBD2
V: TRBV6-4
size: many
J: TRBJ2-1

DNA: TGCGCCAGCAGCCAAGATTCGGGGGGGTATGGCTACACCTTC
CDR3: CASSQDSGGYGYTF
D: -
V: TRBV4-3
size: -
J: TRBJ1-2

DNA: TGCGCCAGCAGCTTGGGGACTAGCGGAACTACCTACGAGCAGTACTTC
CDR3: CASSLGTSGTTYEQYF
D: TRBD2
V: TRBV5-1
size: few
J: TRBJ2-7

DNA: TGCAGTGCTAGAGCAGGGGGCGAGGTCTATGGCTACACCTTC
CDR3: CSARAGGEVYGYTF
D: TRBD1
V: TRBV20-1
size: -
J: TRBJ1-2

DNA: TGCAGCGTTGGACAGGGCGAGCAGTACTTC
CDR3: CSVGQGEQYF
D: TRBD1
V: TRBV29-1
size: few
J: TRBJ2-7

DNA: TGTGCCAGCAGTTTATCGGCAGGGGGCGTCTACAATGAGCAGTTCTTC
CDR3: CASSLSAGGVYNEQFF
D: TRBD1
V: TRBV12-3/TRBV12-4
size: few
J: TRBJ2-1

DNA: TGTGCCAGCAGTGTGTTCACAGATACGCAGTATTTT
CDR3: CASSVFTDTQYF
D: -
V: TRBV2
size: -
J: TRBJ2-3

DNA: TGTGCCACCAGCGACGATCGGACGGTAACTAGCACAGATACGCAGTATTTT
CDR3: CATSDDRTVTSTDTQYF
D: -
V: TRBV15
size: few
J: TRBJ2-3

DNA: TGCAGTGTTTCGCCAGTCAATGAGCAGTTCTTC
CDR3: CSVSPVNEQFF
D: -
V: TRBV20-1
size: few
J: TRBJ2-1

DNA: TGTGCCAGCAGCTTGGTGATGGTAGCGGGAAACATTCAGTACTTC
CDR3: CASSLVMVAGNIQYF
D: TRBD2
V: TRBV5-5
size: many
J: TRBJ2-4

DNA: TGTGCCAGCAGCTTAGTGGCTATAACCGGGACTAGCAATGAGCAGTTCTTC
CDR3: CASSLVAITGTSNEQFF
D: TRBD2
V: TRBV7-2
size: -
J: TRBJ2-1

DNA: TGTGCCACCAGTACCGTGACTCCAAATGAGCAGTTCTTC
CDR3: CATSTVTPNEQFF
D: -
V: TRBV24-1
size: -
J: TRBJ2-1

DNA: TGCAGCGTTGAAGCTCCAGGACTAGCGGGAGGACTCGAAACTAGCACAGATACGCAGTATTTT
CDR3: CSVEAPGLAGGLETSTDTQYF
D: TRBD2
V: TRBV29-1
size: -
J: TRBJ2-3

DNA: TGTGCCATCAGTGGAATTATCGGGACAGGTACCCAAGATACGCAGTATTTT
CDR3: CAISGIIGTGTQDTQYF
D: TRBD1
V: TRBV10-3
size: -
J: TRBJ2-3

DNA: TGCGCCAGCAGCCATCTCCCAGAGCAAGAGACCCAGTACTTC
CDR3: CASSHLPEQETQYF
D: -
V: TRBV4-1
size: -
J: TRBJ2-5

DNA: TGCAGCGCCTCCGGACAGGGCGATCAGCCCCAGCATTTT
CDR3: CSASGQGDQPQHF
D: TRBD1
V: TRBV29-1
size: few
J: TRBJ1-5

DNA: TGTGCCAGCAGCTTCACACTCCGGGACGGAGCCTACGAGCAGTACTTC
CDR3: CASSFTLRDGAYEQYF
D: -
V: TRBV7-2
size: few
J: TRBJ2-7

DNA: TGTGCCAGCAGGTGGACCGAACTCTCTGGGGTGAACACTGAAGCTTTCTTT
CDR3: CASRWTELSGVNTEAFF
D: -
V: TRBV2
size: few
J: TRBJ1-1

DNA: TGTGCCAGCAGTGAATCTCCGGGACAGGGTATCGGGGAGCTGTTTTTT
CDR3: CASSESPGQGIGELFF
D: TRBD1
V: TRBV2
size: many
J: TRBJ2-2

DNA: TGTGCCAGCAGCGGAGCGGGGGGGCATATGGCAGATACGCAGTATTTT
CDR3: CASSGAGGHMADTQYF
D: TRBD2
V: TRBV9
size: few
J: TRBJ2-3

DNA: TGTGCCAGCAGTTTATCCAGGGGGCGCAGGGGACTAGAGACCCAGTACTTC
CDR3: CASSLSRGRRGLETQYF
D: TRBD1
V: TRBV6-5
size: -
J: TRBJ2-5

DNA: TGTGCCTGGAGTGTACGGGGAGGGACGTATGGCTACACCTTC
CDR3: CAWSVRGGTYGYTF
D: -
V: TRBV30
size: -
J: TRBJ1-2

DNA: TGTGCCAGCAGCAATAGGAGGGGACTAGCGGGGGGCAGAAATGAGCAGTTCTTC
CDR3: CASSNRRGLAGGRNEQFF
D: TRBD2
V: TRBV11-2
size: -
J: TRBJ2-1

DNA: TGCGCCAGCAGCTTGAGACAGTCAGATACGCAGTATTTT
CDR3: CASSLRQSDTQYF
D: -
V: TRBV5-1
size: many
J: TRBJ2-3

DNA: TGTGCCAGCAGTTTATTCGGGAGGAGCACAGATACGCAGTATTTT
CDR3: CASSLFGRSTDTQYF
D: TRBD2
V: TRBV27
size: -
J: TRBJ2-3

DNA: TGCAGTACACGACTAGCGGGGTACCAAGAGACCCAGTACTTC
CDR3: CSTRLAGYQETQYF
D: TRBD2
V: TRBV20-1
size: few
J: TRBJ2-5

DNA: TGTGCCTGGAGTGACTACGAGCAGTACTTC
CDR3: CAWSDYEQYF
D: -
V: TRBV30
size: -
J: TRBJ2-7

DNA: TGTGCCAGCAGCCCTTCGGGGCGGGAGTGGAATACGCAGTATTTT
CDR3: CASSPSGREWNTQYF
D: TRBD2
V: TRBV4-2
size: few
J: TRBJ2-3

DNA: TGCAGTGCTAGAGATCCCACAGCAGATACGCAGTATTTT
CDR3: CSARDPTADTQYF
D: -
V: TRBV20-1
size: few
J: TRBJ2-3

DNA: TGTGCCAGCAGTCCCCAAGGGGCACAGCAGTACTTC
CDR3: CASSPQGAQQYF
D: -
V: TRBV27
size: -
J: TRBJ2-7

DNA: TGCAGTGCTAGGGACGGGGGGGGAAGCTTCAGCTCCTATAATTCACCCCTCCACTTT
CDR3: CSARDGGGSFSSYNSPLHF
D: -
V: TRBV20-1
size: few
J: TRBJ1-6

DNA: TGTGCCAGCAGTTTCAATCTCGGGGGGGCGAACACCGGGGAGCTGTTTTTT
CDR3: CASSFNLGGANTGELFF
D: TRBD2
V: TRBV28
size: many
J: TRBJ2-2

DNA: TGTGCCAGCAGCCCCGAAGGGGGGCAAACCTACGAGCAGTACTTC
CDR3: CASSPEGGQTYEQYF
D: -
V: TRBV7-2
size: -
J: TRBJ2-7

DNA: TGTGCCAGCAGGCAAGGAGAAACGGCCTACGAGCAGTACTTC
CDR3: CASRQGETAYEQYF
D: -
V: TRBV12-3/TRBV12-4
size: few
J: TRBJ2-7

DNA: TGTGCCAGCCAGACCTTCGGGGAGCTGTTTTTT
CDR3: CASQTFGELFF
D: -
V: TRBV28
size: few
J: TRBJ2-2

DNA: TGTGCCAGCAGGTCCGGAAATTACAATGAGCAGTTCTTC
CDR3: CASRSGNYNEQFF
D: -
V: TRBV12-3/TRBV12-4
size: few
J: TRBJ2-1

DNA: TGTGCCAGCAGATCTACAGGGGGCCAAGATACGCAGTATTTT
CDR3: CASRSTGGQDTQYF
D: TRBD1
V: TRBV5-4
size: few
J: TRBJ2-3

DNA: TGTGCCAGCACCTCCGGGACTTACTCCTACAATGAGCAGTTCTTC
CDR3: CASTSGTYSYNEQFF
D: -
V: TRBV5-8
size: -
J: TRBJ2-1

DNA: TGTGCCAGCGAAGCGGGAGAGGCCTACGAGCAGTACTTC
CDR3: CASEAGEAYEQYF
D: TRBD2
V: TRBV18
size: few
J: TRBJ2-7